A single sample gave rise to the 17 T cell receptor beta chains below, sequenced in a study of blood T cell repertoires in COVID-19. Data came from immunoSEQ multiplex PCR; TCRdb stores just in-frame clones and leaves some out. The sample has 190,000 or so clones, less than 85% seen once. Sequencing input: PBMCs or T cells enriched from blood (not recorded which). Receptor source: a man in his forties who had recovered from COVID-19.

The chain uses TRBV5-1 and TRBJ2-3, with D possibly being TRBD1 (6 bases). The CDR3 covers 17 residues. Trimming shortened V by 0 bases and J by 4 bases, and 18 bases separated the two germline ends. CDR1 and CDR2 (germline): SGHRS, YFSETQ. The CDR3 bases are TGCGCCAGCAGCTTGGCAGGTAGACTCGAGGGGGCAGATACGCAGTATTTT. Protein: CASSLAGRLEGADTQYF.

The chain links TRBV13 to TRBJ2-5; TRBD1 is a possible D gene (5 bases). Looked up from germline, CDR1 is PRHDT and CDR2 is FYEKMQ (reference sequence). V lost 5 bases and J 5 bases, leaving 18 bases between the germline ends. This CDR3 has 15 residues. CDR3 region: CASSARRGAAETQYF. The DNA of the CDR3 is TGTGCCAGCAGCGCTAGAAGGGGTGCAGCTGAGACCCAGTACTTC.

The chain uses TRBV7-8 and TRBJ1-2; D is unresolved. Trimming stripped 5 bases from V and 4 bases from J, with 11 bases between. The CDR3 sequence is 13 residues long. Germline V gives CDR1 SGHVS, CDR2 FQNEAQ. CDR3 sequence (DNA): TGTGCCAGCAGCCTCACCAGTGGCTATGGCTACACCTTC. Translating gives CASSLTSGYGYTF. The variable domain in full, completed from reference TRBV7-8 and TRBJ1-2, reads GAGVSQSPRYKVAKRGQDVALRCDPISGHVSLFWYQQALGQGPEFLTYFQNEAQLDKSGLPSDRFFAERPEGSVSTLKIQRTQQEDSAVYLCASSLTSGYGYTFGSGTRLTVV.

CDR3: CASSLRGQRTEAFF. The DNA of the CDR3 is TGTGCCAGCAGCTTAAGGGGACAGAGGACTGAAGCTTTCTTT. The chain links TRBV7-2 to TRBJ1-1; 7 bases are shared with TRBD1. J lost 5 bases, V lost 2 bases, and 5 bases had no gene match. The CDR3 length is 14 residues. The V gene's germline CDR1 is SGHTA and CDR2 FQGNSA.

V is TRBV24-1 and J is TRBJ2-2; perhaps TRBD1 as D (6 bases). V dropped 5 bases and J dropped 4 bases, with 16 bases sitting between them. This CDR3 region has 16 residues. The germline V gene has CDR1 KGHDR and CDR2 SFDVKD. CDR3 sequence (DNA): TGTGCCACCAGTGTAGAGGGACACCCGACCACCGGGGAGCTGTTTTTT. Its protein is CATSVEGHPTTGELFF.

The chain is built from TRBV4-1 and TRBJ2-1; a weak D match, TRBD1 (5 bases). The CDR3 consists of 14 residues. Trimming removed 0 bases from V and 12 bases from J, with 15 bases in between. The germline V gene encodes CDR1 MGHRA and CDR2 YSYEKL. The CDR3 region is CASSQDSGRSGQFF. The CDR3 region has the DNA TGCGCCAGCAGCCAAGATTCAGGGCGGTCGGGGCAGTTCTTC.

This clone has more than one count but fewer than ten. This chain links TRBV15 with TRBJ2-2, with TRBD2 identical over 12 bases. V lost 4 bases and J lost 6; bases outside the gene matches: 15. Per germline, CDR1 LNHNV and CDR2 YYDKDF (reference sequence). The CDR3 loop spans 19 amino acids. This chain's CDR3 is CATSNPGGLAGKGPGELFF. The CDR3, as DNA: TGTGCCACCAGCAACCCAGGAGGACTAGCGGGAAAGGGGCCCGGGGAGCTGTTTTTT.

This sequence joins TRBV6-5 and TRBJ2-5, with TRBD1 as a possible D gene (6 bases). The length of the CDR3 is 15 residues. CDR1 MNHEY and CDR2 SVGAGI come from the germline V gene. Trimming removed 2 bases from V and 3 bases from J, with 13 bases in between. The CDR3 sequence: CASSYGGRGKETQYF. The CDR3 DNA is TGTGCCAGCAGTTACGGGGGCAGGGGAAAAGAGACCCAGTACTTC.

The genes are TRBV21-1 and TRBJ1-6; the table's D gene call, TRBD1, was not cross checked with the DNA. TRBV21-1 is an annotated pseudogene. This CDR3 is 15 amino acids long. CDR3 nucleotide sequence: TGTGCCAGCAGCAAAGGGGGACAGAGGGATGTTCTCCTCCACTTT. It codes for CASSKGGQRDVLLHF.

The J gene is TRBJ2-1, the V gene TRBV7-2, with D tentatively TRBD1 (6 bases). Looked up from germline, CDR1 is SGHTA and CDR2 is FQGNSA. This CDR3 spans 15 amino acids. Between the trimmed V and J ends, which lost 2 bases and 10 bases, there was a span of 18 bases. This CDR3 is CASSLLSLGQGEQFF. DNA for the CDR3: TGTGCCAGCAGCTTATTAAGTCTCGGGCAGGGGGAGCAGTTCTTC.

The chain is built from TRBV18 and TRBJ1-2; D ambiguous. This CDR3 region has 14 residues. V gave up 3 bases and J gave up 8 bases, with 16 bases separating them. Germline V lookup: CDR1 KGHSH, CDR2 LQKENI. CDR3 sequence reads: CASSPLTGVEGYTF. The CDR3 DNA follows: TGTGCCAGCTCACCGCTCACGGGAGTGGAAGGCTACACCTTC.

J is TRBJ2-2 and V is TRBV6-1; D gene ambiguous. The V end lost 2 bases, the J end lost 0 bases, and 7 bases lay between the germline ends. The germline V gene encodes CDR1 MNHNS and CDR2 SASEGT. The CDR3 spans 15 residues. The CDR3 coding sequence is TGTGCCAGCAGTGAATTGGGCGCGAACACCGGGGAGCTGTTTTTT. It codes for CASSELGANTGELFF.

The chain employs TRBV5-1 and TRBJ2-3; D might be TRBD2 (6 bases). From germline, CDR1 is SGHRS and CDR2 YFSETQ. This CDR3 spans 14 amino acids. V lost 1 base to trimming and J lost 1 base, with 7 bases between them. This CDR3 reads CASSLPSGTDTQYF. Here the CDR3 DNA reads TGCGCCAGCAGCTTGCCTAGCGGCACAGATACGCAGTATTTT.

V gene TRBV11-2 combines with J gene TRBJ2-2, with D perhaps TRBD1 (5 bases). V was pared by 5 bases and J by 4 bases, with 17 bases between. The CDR3 has 16 residues. Germline assignment: CDR1 SGHAT and CDR2 FQNNGV. For the CDR3, the DNA is TGTGCCAGCAGCCCTATGCAGGGTCTGTTCACCGGGGAGCTGTTTTTT. Its translation: CASSPMQGLFTGELFF.

The gene calls are TRBV4-2 and TRBJ2-5, with TRBD2 matching over 7 bases. The CDR3 has 15 residues. V trimming: 0 bases; J trimming: 2 bases; junction bases outside the gene matches: 3. Germline V lookup: CDR1 LGHNA, CDR2 YNFKEQ. CDR3 DNA sequence: TGTGCCAGCAGCCAAGATCGGGGGGATCAAGAGACCCAGTACTTC. It codes for CASSQDRGDQETQYF.

The chain uses TRBV4-1 and TRBJ1-2; 7 nucleotides line up with TRBD1. The CDR3 totals 12 residues. J was trimmed by 7 bases and V by 4 bases; bases with no gene match: 3. Germline V lookup: CDR1 MGHRA, CDR2 YSYEKL. CDR3 region: CASSPRGLGYTF. DNA for the CDR3: TGCGCCAGCAGCCCAAGGGGGCTTGGCTACACCTTC.

The chain employs TRBV27 and TRBJ2-1, with D hard to call. The CDR3 sequence is 15 residues long. The germline V gene has CDR1 MNHEY and CDR2 SMNVEV (reference sequence). The ends were cut back, 3 bases at V and 8 bases at J, with 17 bases in the middle. CDR3 protein: CASSFGPRPLDEQFF. The CDR3 DNA follows: TGTGCCAGCAGTTTCGGCCCCAGACCCCTAGATGAGCAGTTCTTC.